One sample yielded the 9 T cell receptor beta chains listed below, sequenced in a study of control samples from healthy donors and cancer patients. The method was immunoSEQ multiplex PCR; TCRdb's version includes in-frame clones alone and lacks a portion of them. The table lists about 77,000 clones, 80% to 95% of them singletons. The sample consisted of blood. Receptors originate from a woman aged 55-70 years in good health.

This chain uses TRBV7-9 with TRBJ1-4, with D uncertain. CDR3 length equals 15 residues. Germline CDR1 and CDR2: SEHNR and FQNEAQ (reference sequence). Trimming took 3 bases from V and 0 from J, leaving 8 bases between them. CDR3 sequence reads: CASSFSTATNEKLFF. The CDR3 DNA reads TGTGCCAGCAGCTTCTCTACCGCAACTAATGAAAAACTGTTTTTT.

The rearrangement joins TRBV11-2 to TRBJ2-5; D is unresolved. V lost 6 bases to trimming and J lost 4 bases, with 6 bases between them. CDR1 and CDR2 from the germline V gene are SGHAT and FQNNGV. This CDR3 region has 11 residues. CDR3: CASSFGETQYF. CDR3 DNA: TGTGCCAGCAGTTTCGGAGAGACCCAGTACTTC.

This clone was picked up one time. J is TRBJ2-1 and V is TRBV27, with 7 bases identical to TRBD2. This CDR3 has 14 amino acids. Losses at the gene ends were 10 bases for V and 5 bases for J; bases not matched to a gene: 11. The germline gives CDR1 MNHEY, CDR2 SMNVEV (reference sequence). The chain's CDR3 is CAIRGRGPDNEQFF. In DNA, the CDR3 is TGTGCCATCCGGGGGAGGGGACCGGACAATGAGCAGTTCTTC.

The chain has TRBV5-6 and TRBJ2-7; maybe TRBD1 (6 bases). V lost 4 bases and J 0 bases, leaving 14 bases between the germline ends. Germline V CDR1 and CDR2: SGHDT, YYEEEE. The CDR3 has 15 amino acids. CDR3 DNA sequence: TGTGCCAGCAGCCGAATGGGGGCCTCCTCCTACGAGCAGTACTTC. It encodes CASSRMGASSYEQYF.

This chain links TRBV19 with TRBJ1-5, with no clear D. The CDR3 consists of 15 residues. The V gene lost 0 bases and the J gene lost 0 bases, with 6 bases spanning the gap. Germline CDR1 is LNHDA and CDR2 is SQIVND (reference sequence). Written as DNA, the CDR3 is TGTGCCAGTAGTATAGATGGGTCTAGCAATCAGCCCCAGCATTTT. Protein: CASSIDGSSNQPQHF.

J is TRBJ2-2 and V is TRBV7-3; D uncertain. Germline V gene lookup returns CDR1 SGHTA and CDR2 FQGTGA. V was trimmed by 6 bases and J by 2 bases, leaving 7 bases between them. CDR3 length: 13 residues. The CDR3 protein is CASRFSNTGELFF. CDR3 sequence (DNA): TGTGCCAGCAGGTTCAGCAACACCGGGGAGCTGTTTTTT.

The J gene is TRBJ1-1, the V gene TRBV6-2 or TRBV6-3; D is unclear. This CDR3 spans 12 amino acids. The V end was cut by 6 bases, the J end by 9 bases, with 14 bases between. CDR1 and CDR2 from the germline V gene are MNHEY and SVGEGT. CDR3 amino acids: CASSYRRTKAFF. CDR3 bases: TGTGCCAGCAGCTATAGACGGACCAAAGCTTTCTTT.

This chain uses TRBV5-1 with TRBJ2-3; 9 bases are a match to TRBD1. Germline lookup yields CDR1 SGHRS and CDR2 YFSETQ. Germline trimming cut 4 bases from V and 4 bases from J; bases unmatched to any gene: 7. This CDR3 has 15 residues. Here the CDR3 DNA reads TGCGCCAGCAGCCCGGACAGGGGATCTGCAGATACGCAGTATTTT. Residues: CASSPDRGSADTQYF.

This clone was seen once. The chain employs TRBV6-5 and TRBJ2-1; D ambiguous. Germline values: CDR1 MNHEY, CDR2 SVGAGI. V gave up 6 bases and J gave up 6 bases, with 12 bases separating them. CDR3 size: 13 residues. DNA of the CDR3: TGTGCCAGCAGCCACCAGAGACCCAATGAGCAGTTCTTC. Translated, it gives CASSHQRPNEQFF.